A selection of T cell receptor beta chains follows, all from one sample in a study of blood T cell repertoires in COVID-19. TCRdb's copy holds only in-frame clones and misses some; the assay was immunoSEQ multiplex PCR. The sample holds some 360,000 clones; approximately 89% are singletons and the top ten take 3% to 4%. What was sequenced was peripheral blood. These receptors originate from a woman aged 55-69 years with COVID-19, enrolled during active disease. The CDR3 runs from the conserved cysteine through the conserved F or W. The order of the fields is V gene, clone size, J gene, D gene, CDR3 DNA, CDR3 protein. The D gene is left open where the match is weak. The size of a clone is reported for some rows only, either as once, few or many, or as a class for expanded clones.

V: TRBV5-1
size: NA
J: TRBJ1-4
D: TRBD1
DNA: TGCGCCAGCAGCGAGGGACAGGGTCTTCATGAAAAACTGTTTTTT
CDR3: CASSEGQGLHEKLFF

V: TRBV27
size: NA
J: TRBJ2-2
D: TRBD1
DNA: TGTGCCAGCACCCCCATAGGACAGGCCTACACCGGGGAGCTGTTTTTT
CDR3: CASTPIGQAYTGELFF

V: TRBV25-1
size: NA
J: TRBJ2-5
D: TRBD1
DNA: TGTGCCAGCAGTGCCCTGACAGGGGGACGAGAGACCCAGTACTTC
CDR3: CASSALTGGRETQYF

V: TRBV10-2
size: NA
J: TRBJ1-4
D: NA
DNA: TGCGCCAGCACTCAAGGACAGACTAATGAAAAACTGTTTTTT
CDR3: CASTQGQTNEKLFF

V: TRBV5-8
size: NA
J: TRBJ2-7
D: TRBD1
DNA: TGTGCCAGCAGATACGGGACAGTAAGCTCCTACGAGCAGTACTTC
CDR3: CASRYGTVSSYEQYF

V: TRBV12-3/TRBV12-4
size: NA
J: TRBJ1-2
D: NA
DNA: TGTGCCAGCACACAGGGTAACTATGGCTACACCTTC
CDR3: CASTQGNYGYTF

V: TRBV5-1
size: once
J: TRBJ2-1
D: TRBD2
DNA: TGCGCCAGCAGCTCCGGGACTACGTTCAATGAGCAGTTCTTC
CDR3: CASSSGTTFNEQFF

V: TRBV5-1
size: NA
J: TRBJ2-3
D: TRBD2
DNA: TGCGCCAGCAACCCTAGCGGGGGGGTCCAGGGTACGCAGTATTTT
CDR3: CASNPSGGVQGTQYF

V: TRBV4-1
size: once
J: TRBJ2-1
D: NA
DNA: TGCGCCAGCAGCAGGGGGTTCCGAACCTACAATGAGCAGTTCTTC
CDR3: CASSRGFRTYNEQFF

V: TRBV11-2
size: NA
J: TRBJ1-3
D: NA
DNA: TGTGCCAGCAGCTCCACGACGGGGGGAAACACCATATATTTT
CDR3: CASSSTTGGNTIYF

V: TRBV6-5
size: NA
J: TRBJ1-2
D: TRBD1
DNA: TGTGCCAGCAGTCCCCGGGACAGATACTATGGCTACACCTTC
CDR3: CASSPRDRYYGYTF

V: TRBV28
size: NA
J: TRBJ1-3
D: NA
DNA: TGTGCCAGCAGCCGCGACTCTGGAAACACCATATATTTT
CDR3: CASSRDSGNTIYF

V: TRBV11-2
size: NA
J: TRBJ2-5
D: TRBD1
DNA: TGTGCCAGCAGCCATACCACAGGGGGTTCGGAGACCCAGTACTTC
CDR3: CASSHTTGGSETQYF

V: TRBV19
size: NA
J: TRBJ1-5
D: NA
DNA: TGTGCCAGTAGCACTATCACAGGCCAGCCCCAGCATTTT
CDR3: CASSTITGQPQHF

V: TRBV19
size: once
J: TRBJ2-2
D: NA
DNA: TGTGCCAGCCTACGGGGTGGCAGGGGCAAGCCAAACGGCGGCACCGGGGAGCTGTTTTTT
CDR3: CASLRGGRGKPNGGTGELFF

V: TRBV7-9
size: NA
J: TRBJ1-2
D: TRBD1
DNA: TGTGCCACCCCCGTTGGGACAGAATGGGCCTATGGCTACACCTTC
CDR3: CATPVGTEWAYGYTF

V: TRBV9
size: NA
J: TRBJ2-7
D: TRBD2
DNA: TGTGCCAGCAGCGTAGGACCTAGCGGGCGCACCTACGAGCAGTACTTC
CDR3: CASSVGPSGRTYEQYF

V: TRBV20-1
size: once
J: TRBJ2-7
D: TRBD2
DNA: TGCAGTGCTAGTGGACTAGCGGGACTACCTACCTACGAGCAGTACTTC
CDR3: CSASGLAGLPTYEQYF

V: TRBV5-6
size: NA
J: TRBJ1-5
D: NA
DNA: TGTGCCAGCAGCTTGGGGCTTAGCGACAATCAGCCCCAGCATTTT
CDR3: CASSLGLSDNQPQHF

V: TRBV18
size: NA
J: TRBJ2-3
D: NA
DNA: TGTGCCAGCTCACCCGGGACACCGAATACGCAGTATTTT
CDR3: CASSPGTPNTQYF